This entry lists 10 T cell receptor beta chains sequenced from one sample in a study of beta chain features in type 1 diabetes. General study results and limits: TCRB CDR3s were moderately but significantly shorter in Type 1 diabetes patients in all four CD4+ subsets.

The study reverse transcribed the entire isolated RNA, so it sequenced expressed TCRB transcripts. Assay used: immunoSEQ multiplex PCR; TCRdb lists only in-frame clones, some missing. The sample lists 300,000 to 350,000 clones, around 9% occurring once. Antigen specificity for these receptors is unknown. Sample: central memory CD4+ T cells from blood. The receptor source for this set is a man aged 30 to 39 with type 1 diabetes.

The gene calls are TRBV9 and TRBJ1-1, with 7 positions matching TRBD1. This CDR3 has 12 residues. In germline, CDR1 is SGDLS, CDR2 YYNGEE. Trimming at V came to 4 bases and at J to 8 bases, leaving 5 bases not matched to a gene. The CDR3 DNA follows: TGTGCCAGCAGCTCATGGACAGGCGAAGCTTTCTTT. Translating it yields CASSSWTGEAFF.

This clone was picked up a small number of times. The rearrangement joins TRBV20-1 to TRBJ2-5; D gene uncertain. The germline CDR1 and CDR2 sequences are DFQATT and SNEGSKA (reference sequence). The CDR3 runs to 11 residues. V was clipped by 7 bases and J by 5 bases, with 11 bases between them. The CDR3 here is CSGGIGETQYF. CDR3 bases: TGCAGTGGGGGTATCGGGGAGACCCAGTACTTC.

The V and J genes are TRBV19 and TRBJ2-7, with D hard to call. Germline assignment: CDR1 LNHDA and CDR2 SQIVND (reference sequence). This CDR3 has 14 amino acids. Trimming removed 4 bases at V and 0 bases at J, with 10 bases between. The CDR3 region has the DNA TGTGCCAGTAGTAGAGGACGTAACTCCTACGAGCAGTACTTC. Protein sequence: CASSRGRNSYEQYF. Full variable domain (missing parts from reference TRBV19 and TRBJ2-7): DGGITQSPKYLFRKEGQNVTLSCEQNLNHDAMYWYRQDPGQGLRLIYYSQIVNDFQKGDIAEGYSVSREKKESFPLTVTSAQKNPTAFYLCASSRGRNSYEQYFGPGTRLTVT.

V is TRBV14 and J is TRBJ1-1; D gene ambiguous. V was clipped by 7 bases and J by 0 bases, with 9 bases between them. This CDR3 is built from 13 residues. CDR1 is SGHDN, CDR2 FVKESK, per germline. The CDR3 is CASTLGMNTEAFF. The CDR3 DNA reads TGTGCCAGCACCCTCGGGATGAACACTGAAGCTTTCTTT.

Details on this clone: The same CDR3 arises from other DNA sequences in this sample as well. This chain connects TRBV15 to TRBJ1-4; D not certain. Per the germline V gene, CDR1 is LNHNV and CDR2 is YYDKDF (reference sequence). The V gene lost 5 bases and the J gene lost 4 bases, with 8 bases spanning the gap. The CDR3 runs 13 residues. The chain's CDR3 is CATSGGLNEKLFF. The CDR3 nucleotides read TGTGCCACCAGCGGCGGTCTTAATGAAAAACTGTTTTTT.

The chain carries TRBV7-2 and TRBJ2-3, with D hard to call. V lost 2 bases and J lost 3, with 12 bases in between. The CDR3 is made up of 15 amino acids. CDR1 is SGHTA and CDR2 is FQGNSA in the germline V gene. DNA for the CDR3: TGTGCCAGCAGCTTAAACAGTATCGAAACAGATACGCAGTATTTT. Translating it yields CASSLNSIETDTQYF.

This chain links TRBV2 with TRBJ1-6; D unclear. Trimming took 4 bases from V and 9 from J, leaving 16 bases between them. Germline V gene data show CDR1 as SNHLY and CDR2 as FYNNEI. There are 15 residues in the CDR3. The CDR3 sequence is CASSVGGPIGSPLHF. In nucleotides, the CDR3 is TGTGCCAGCAGTGTAGGCGGCCCCATCGGTTCACCCCTCCACTTT.

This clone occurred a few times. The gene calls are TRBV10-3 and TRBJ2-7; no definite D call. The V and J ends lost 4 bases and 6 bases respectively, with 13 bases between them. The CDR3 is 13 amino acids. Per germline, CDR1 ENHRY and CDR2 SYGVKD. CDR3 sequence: CAISGVFGSEQYF. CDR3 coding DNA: TGTGCCATCAGTGGAGTCTTCGGGTCCGAGCAGTACTTC.

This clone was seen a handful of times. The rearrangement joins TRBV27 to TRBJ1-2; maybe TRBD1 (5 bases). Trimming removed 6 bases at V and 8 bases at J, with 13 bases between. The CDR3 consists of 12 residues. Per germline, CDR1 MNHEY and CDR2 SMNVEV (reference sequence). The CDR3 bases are TGTGCCAGCAGCTCCCGGGACGACGGCTACACCTTC. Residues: CASSSRDDGYTF.

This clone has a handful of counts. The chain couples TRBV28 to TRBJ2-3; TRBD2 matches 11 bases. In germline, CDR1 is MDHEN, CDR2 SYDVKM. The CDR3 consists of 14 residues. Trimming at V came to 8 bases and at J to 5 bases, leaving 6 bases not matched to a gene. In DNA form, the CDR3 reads TGTGCCAGCGGGCTAGCGGGGGGCCAAGATACGCAGTATTTT. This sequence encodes CASGLAGGQDTQYF.